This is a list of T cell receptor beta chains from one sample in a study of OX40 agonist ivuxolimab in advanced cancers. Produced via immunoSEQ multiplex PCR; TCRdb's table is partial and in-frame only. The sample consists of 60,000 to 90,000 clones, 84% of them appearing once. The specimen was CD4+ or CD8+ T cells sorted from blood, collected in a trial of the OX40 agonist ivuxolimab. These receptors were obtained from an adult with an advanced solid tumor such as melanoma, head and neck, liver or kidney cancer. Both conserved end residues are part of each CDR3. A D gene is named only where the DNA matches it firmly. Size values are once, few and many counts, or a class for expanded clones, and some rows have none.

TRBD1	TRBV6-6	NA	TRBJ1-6	CASSGQGRNSPLHF	TGTGCCAGCAGTGGACAGGGGCGGAATTCACCCCTCCACTTT
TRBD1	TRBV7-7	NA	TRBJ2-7	CASSRQGAYEQYF	TGTGCCAGCAGCCGACAGGGGGCCTACGAGCAGTACTTC
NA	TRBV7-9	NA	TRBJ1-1	CASSPAGLMNTEAFF	TGTGCCAGCTCGCCCGCAGGGCTAATGAACACTGAAGCTTTCTTT
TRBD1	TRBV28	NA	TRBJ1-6	CASSSLNLRGRDNSPLHF	TGTGCCAGCAGTTCCCTGAACCTCAGGGGGCGAGATAATTCACCCCTCCACTTT
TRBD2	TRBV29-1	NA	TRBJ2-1	CSVGREGTYNEQFF	TGCAGCGTTGGGCGGGAGGGTACCTACAATGAGCAGTTCTTC
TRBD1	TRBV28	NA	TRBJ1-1	CASSLLWTGNTEAFF	TGTGCCAGCAGTTTGTTGTGGACAGGCAACACTGAAGCTTTCTTT
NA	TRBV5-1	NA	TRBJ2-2	CASSKQRGENTGELFF	TGCGCCAGCAGCAAACAACGGGGAGAGAACACCGGGGAGCTGTTTTTT
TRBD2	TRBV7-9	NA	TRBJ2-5	CASSPLAGGGKTQYF	TGTGCCAGCAGCCCCCTAGCGGGCGGCGGGAAGACCCAGTACTTC
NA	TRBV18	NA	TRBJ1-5	CASSPQGGDSNQPQHF	TGTGCCAGCTCACCACAGGGGGGGGATAGCAATCAGCCCCAGCATTTT
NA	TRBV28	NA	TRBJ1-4	CASTPRRGNEKLFF	TGTGCCAGCACCCCTAGACGGGGGAATGAAAAACTGTTTTTT
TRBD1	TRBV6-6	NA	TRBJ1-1	CASSPTGQGGTEAFF	TGTGCCAGCAGTCCTACGGGACAGGGGGGGACTGAAGCTTTCTTT
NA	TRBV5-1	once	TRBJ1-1	CASSLARQSNTEAFF	TGCGCCAGCAGCTTGGCCCGCCAGTCGAACACTGAAGCTTTCTTT
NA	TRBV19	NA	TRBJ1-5	CASSIGYKGSNQPQHF	TGTGCCAGTAGTATAGGGTACAAGGGCAGCAATCAGCCCCAGCATTTT
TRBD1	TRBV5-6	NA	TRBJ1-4	CASTRQGVNEKLFF	TGTGCCAGCACCCGACAGGGAGTAAATGAAAAACTGTTTTTT
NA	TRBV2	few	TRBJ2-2	CASSDVAFPGELFF	TGTGCCAGCAGTGATGTAGCTTTCCCCGGGGAGCTGTTTTTT
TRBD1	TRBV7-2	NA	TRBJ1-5	CASSPGQLVNNQPQHF	TGTGCCAGCAGCCCGGGACAGCTTGTTAACAATCAGCCCCAGCATTTT
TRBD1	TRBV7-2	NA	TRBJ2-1	CASSTRTGPGVQFF	TGTGCCAGCAGCACGCGGACAGGGCCGGGTGTCCAGTTCTTC
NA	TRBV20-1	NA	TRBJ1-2	CSARRQYGYTF	TGCAGTGCTAGAAGACAGTATGGCTACACCTTC
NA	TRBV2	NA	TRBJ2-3	CASSSPGVGTDTQYF	TGTGCCAGTTCCTCCCCCGGAGTTGGCACAGATACGCAGTATTTT
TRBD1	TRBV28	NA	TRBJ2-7	CASSFSGQGQKEQYF	TGTGCCAGCAGTTTTAGTGGACAGGGGCAAAAAGAGCAGTACTTC
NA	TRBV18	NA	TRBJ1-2	CASSPPGGSYYGYTF	TGTGCCAGCTCACCACCGGGGGGGTCTTATTATGGCTACACCTTC
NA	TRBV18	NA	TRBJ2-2	CASSPVFGNTGELFF	TGTGCCAGCTCACCGGTCTTTGGTAACACCGGGGAGCTGTTTTTT
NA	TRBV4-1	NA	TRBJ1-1	CASSQVGLMNTEAFF	TGCGCCAGCAGCCAAGTCGGACTCATGAACACTGAAGCTTTCTTT
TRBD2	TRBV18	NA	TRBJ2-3	CASTLAGVGDTQYF	TGTGCCAGCACCCTAGCGGGAGTAGGAGATACGCAGTATTTT
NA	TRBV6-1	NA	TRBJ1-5	CATGPQHF	TGTGCCACAGGTCCCCAGCATTTT
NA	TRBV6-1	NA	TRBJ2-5	CASGMKYQETQYF	TGTGCCAGCGGTATGAAGTATCAAGAGACCCAGTACTTC
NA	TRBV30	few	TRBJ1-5	CAWSNYHSNQPQHF	TGTGCCTGGAGTAATTACCATAGCAATCAGCCCCAGCATTTT
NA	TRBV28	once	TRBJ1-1	CASSSPGGDTEAFF	TGTGCCAGCAGTTCCCCCGGGGGGGACACTGAAGCTTTCTTT
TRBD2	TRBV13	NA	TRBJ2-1	CASSLAGVLRGEQFF	TGTGCCAGCAGTTTAGCGGGAGTCCTAAGGGGTGAGCAGTTCTTC
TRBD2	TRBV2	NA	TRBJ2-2	CASTLAGGAGELFF	TGTGCCAGCACTCTAGCGGGAGGGGCCGGGGAGCTGTTTTTT
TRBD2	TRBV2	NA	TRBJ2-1	CASSAGRASLNEQFF	TGTGCCAGCAGTGCCGGGAGGGCCAGTTTGAATGAGCAGTTCTTC